The 8 T cell receptor beta chains below were found in one sample sequenced in a study of T-cell memory formation after mild COVID-19. TCRdb recomputed calls from the 5' RACE reads with MiXCR, one row per CDR3 protein. The sample has about 600,000 distinct CDR3 sequences; approximately 21% are singletons. Sequencing input: PBMCs or a T cell subset sorted from them (not recorded which). The receptor source for this set is an adult woman who had mild COVID-19 (a few samples of this study predate the infection). Cell type and time point are not known.

This chain links TRBV12-3 or TRBV12-4 with TRBJ2-3, with a weak D call TRBD2 (6 bases). V lost 6 bases and J lost 12, with 13 bases in between. The CDR3 runs 11 residues. In nucleotides, the CDR3 is TGTGCCAGCAGGGTGCGGGGCCTCCAGTATTTT. The encoded protein is CASRVRGLQYF.

The V gene is TRBV6-1, the J gene TRBJ2-2; D possibly corresponds to TRBD2 (5 bases). CDR1 MNHNS and CDR2 SASEGT come from the germline V gene. This CDR3 is 15 amino acids long. V gave up 3 bases and J gave up 9 bases, with 17 bases separating them. The CDR3 DNA follows: TGTGCCAGCAGTGAGAAGCCGAGGACTGTGCGGGAGCTGTTTTTT. Its protein is CASSEKPRTVRELFF.

This chain links TRBV27 with TRBJ2-1; 9 bases fit TRBD2. This CDR3 has 17 residues. Germline loops: CDR1 MNHEY, CDR2 SMNVEV (reference sequence). V was clipped by 2 bases and J by 2 bases; unmatched bases: 7. This CDR3 is CASSLRLAGPAYNEQFF. The DNA for the CDR3 is TGTGCCAGCAGTTTAAGGCTAGCGGGACCCGCCTACAATGAGCAGTTCTTC.

In its sample, this clonotype was seen a few times. The CDR3 sequence: CASSPLGAYEQYF. The CDR3 DNA follows: TGTGCCAGCAGTCCTCTGGGGGCCTACGAGCAGTACTTC. This chain links TRBV13 with TRBJ2-7, with D possibly being TRBD1 or TRBD2 (5 bases each). The germline V gene has CDR1 PRHDT and CDR2 FYEKMQ (reference sequence). This CDR3 region has 13 residues. V was trimmed by 6 bases and J by 2 bases, leaving 11 bases between them.

The chain employs TRBV13 and TRBJ2-3; 8 bases agree with TRBD2. The CDR3 covers 15 residues. Looked up from germline, CDR1 is PRHDT and CDR2 is FYEKMQ (reference sequence). Germline trimming cut 0 bases from V and 10 bases from J; bases unmatched to any gene: 9. The CDR3 DNA reads TGTGCCAGCAGCTTAGGCCTCGGTAGCGGGATGTCGCAGTATTTT. This sequence encodes CASSLGLGSGMSQYF.

This chain joins TRBV5-1 and TRBJ2-2, with D possibly TRBD1 on 6 matching bases. V lost 3 bases and J 0 bases, leaving 9 bases between the germline ends. CDR1 is SGHRS, CDR2 YFSETQ, per germline. CDR3 size: 15 residues. Written as DNA, the CDR3 is TGCGCCAGCAGCTGGACAGATCCGAACACCGGGGAGCTGTTTTTT. Residues: CASSWTDPNTGELFF.

J is TRBJ2-3 and V is TRBV7-3, with TRBD2 matching over 7 bases. The CDR3 spans 15 residues. The V and J ends lost 3 bases and 8 bases, in that order; junction bases with no gene match: 11. Germline-derived CDR1 and CDR2 are SGHTA and FQGTGA. CDR3 residues: CASSLALELAATQYF. The CDR3 nucleotides read TGTGCCAGCAGCTTGGCACTAGAGCTAGCGGCTACGCAGTATTTT. Combining the CDR3 with reference TRBV7-3 and TRBJ2-3 gives the whole variable domain GAGVSQTPSNKVTEKGKYVELRCDPISGHTALYWYRQSLGQGPEFLIYFQGTGAADDSGLPNDRFFAVRPEGSVSTLKIQRTERGDSAVYLCASSLALELAATQYFGPGTRLTVL.

This clonotype was recorded a few times. The chain employs TRBV13 and TRBJ2-7; D perhaps matches TRBD2 (5 bases). Trimming took off 5 bases at V and 3 bases at J, with 11 bases between the two ends. Germline V gives CDR1 PRHDT, CDR2 FYEKMQ (reference sequence). CDR3 size: 13 residues. The CDR3 is CASSGEPLYEQYF. CDR3 bases: TGTGCCAGCAGCGGGGAGCCCCTCTACGAGCAGTACTTC.